These 8 T cell receptor beta chains were all obtained from the same sample, sequenced in a study of T cells in Graves' hyperthyroidism and ophthalmopathy. TCR beta CDR3 region amplification was performed from RNA transcripts. The HTBI primer set drove a first-round RT-PCR of the TCR CDR3. TCRdb processed the multiplex PCR reads anew with MiXCR; each CDR3 protein has one entry. The profile covers roughly 360,000 distinct CDR3 sequences, with roughly 12% appearing a single time and 20% to 25% taken by the ten largest. The sequenced sample consisted of blood. These receptors came from a man aged 25-40 years with Graves' hyperthyroidism that later progressed to Graves' ophthalmopathy.

The chain's CDR3 is CASSLTSGQENYEQYF. The CDR3 DNA is TGTGCCAGCAGCCTTACCTCGGGACAGGAAAACTACGAGCAGTACTTC. The rearrangement links TRBV11-2 to TRBJ2-7; 8 bases map to TRBD1. This CDR3 is 16 amino acids long. V lost 5 bases and J lost 3; bases outside the gene matches: 12. Germline CDR1 and CDR2: SGHAT and FQNNGV.

This clonotype appeared a few times. The chain recombines TRBV20-1 with TRBJ1-3; D is undetermined. Per the germline V gene, CDR1 is DFQATT and CDR2 is SNEGSKA (reference sequence). The V end lost 7 bases, the J end lost 4 bases, and 11 bases lay between the germline ends. There are 12 residues in the CDR3. This CDR3 reads CSVRRNGNTIYF. In nucleotides, the CDR3 is TGCAGTGTTCGGCGAAACGGAAACACCATATATTTT.

Comment on this clonotype: This may stem from a read error, because a much larger clone lies one nucleotide away. CDR3 DNA: TGTGCCAGCAGCGTGTGGGGGGCGCCCGCAGATACGCAGTATTTT. Its translation: CASSVWGAPADTQYF. The chain employs TRBV9 and TRBJ2-3; D might be TRBD1 or TRBD2, each matching 6 bases. The CDR3 runs to 15 residues. Looked up from germline, CDR1 is SGDLS and CDR2 is YYNGEE. Trimming cost V 2 bases and J 4 bases, with 14 bases left between them. The full variable domain, rest sourced from reference TRBV9 and TRBJ2-3, is DSGVTQTPKHLITATGQRVTLRCSPRSGDLSVYWYQQSLDQGLQFLIQYYNGEERAKGNILERFSAQQFPDLHSELNLSSLELGDSALYFCASSVWGAPADTQYFGPGTRLTVL.

This chain links TRBV27 with TRBJ2-2; 7 bases agree with TRBD1. CDR3 length equals 14 residues. J lost 7 bases, V lost 2 bases, and 4 bases had no gene match. Germline CDR1 reads MNHEY; CDR2 reads SMNVEV (reference sequence). The CDR3 coding sequence is TGTGCCAGCAGTTTAACAGGGGATATCGGGGAGCTGTTTTTT. This gives the protein CASSLTGDIGELFF.

This clonotype has just a few counts. The gene calls are TRBV6-1 and TRBJ1-1; D is uncertain. CDR1 MNHNS and CDR2 SASEGT come from the germline V gene. The CDR3 is 11 amino acids. Trimming stripped 7 bases from V and 2 bases from J, with 5 bases between. For the CDR3, the DNA is TGTGCCAGCATAACAAACACTGAAGCTTTCTTT. It specifies CASITNTEAFF.

Only a few counts were recorded for this clonotype. The chain joins TRBV24-1 to TRBJ1-4; maybe TRBD1 (5 bases). The V end lost 12 bases, the J end lost 3 bases, and 13 bases lay between the germline ends. Looked up from germline, CDR1 is KGHDR and CDR2 is SFDVKD. The CDR3 runs to 13 residues. DNA for the CDR3: TGTGCCTCGGGGGACGGTTCTAATGAAAAACTGTTTTTT. It translates to CASGDGSNEKLFF.

This clonotype was detected ten times or more. The V and J genes are TRBV5-1 and TRBJ1-5, with TRBD1 as a possible D gene (6 bases). The CDR3 totals 14 residues. Germline CDR1 and CDR2: SGHRS and YFSETQ. The V end was cut by 2 bases, the J end by 5 bases, with 11 bases between. CDR3 protein: CASSFTGLDQPQHF. In nucleotides, the CDR3 is TGCGCCAGCAGCTTTACAGGGTTGGATCAGCCCCAGCATTTT.

The rearrangement joins TRBV20-1 to TRBJ2-7, with a tentative D call TRBD1 (6 bases). The CDR3 is made up of 17 amino acids. V was pared by 5 bases and J by 0 bases, with 23 bases between. CDR1 and CDR2 (germline): DFQATT, SNEGSKA (reference sequence). CDR3 loop: CSASSPGHPVCSYEQYF. The CDR3 DNA reads TGCAGTGCTTCCTCCCCGGGACACCCAGTCTGCTCCTACGAGCAGTACTTC.